Shown below are 14 T cell receptor beta chains from a single sample sequenced in a study of T cell responses to AZD1222 COVID-19 vaccine. Assay used: immunoSEQ multiplex PCR; TCRdb lists only in-frame clones, some missing. The data contain about 160,000 clones, about nine tenths of them singletons. This material consisted of peripheral blood, taken on day 0 of AZD1222 vaccination. The receptors shown here come from an adult in good health.

The chain has TRBV4-1 and TRBJ2-6; D unclear. This CDR3 spans 18 amino acids. V was trimmed by 4 bases and J by 1 base, leaving 17 bases between them. CDR1 and CDR2 from the germline V gene are MGHRA and YSYEKL. CDR3 region: CASSLRLGVLSGANVLTF. The CDR3 coding sequence is TGCGCCAGCAGCCTGAGACTTGGGGTGCTATCTGGGGCCAACGTCCTGACTTTC.

The V and J genes are TRBV9 and TRBJ1-6, with D unclear. Germline V CDR1 and CDR2: SGDLS, YYNGEE. The CDR3 loop spans 16 amino acids. Deletions cut 0 bases from V and 0 bases from J, with 7 bases between. The CDR3 region has the DNA TGTGCCAGCAGCGTAGGAGCGGACTCCTATAATTCACCCCTCCACTTT. It encodes CASSVGADSYNSPLHF. The full variable domain, completed using reference TRBV9 and TRBJ1-6, is DSGVTQTPKHLITATGQRVTLRCSPRSGDLSVYWYQQSLDQGLQFLIQYYNGEERAKGNILERFSAQQFPDLHSELNLSSLELGDSALYFCASSVGADSYNSPLHFGNGTRLTVT.

The chain recombines TRBV6-2 or TRBV6-3 with TRBJ1-5, with 9 bases lining up with TRBD1. CDR1 MNHEY and CDR2 SVGEGT come from the germline V gene. CDR3 length: 14 amino acids. The V and J ends lost 4 bases and 7 bases, in that order; junction bases with no gene match: 5. This CDR3 reads CASSLQGAEQPQHF. The CDR3 DNA is TGTGCCAGCAGTTTACAGGGGGCAGAGCAGCCCCAGCATTTT.

The V gene is TRBV30, the J gene TRBJ1-5; D is ambiguous. CDR1 is GTSNPN and CDR2 is SVGIG in the germline V gene (reference sequence). V was pared by 4 bases and J by 3 bases, with 7 bases between. The CDR3 runs 12 residues. The CDR3 here is CAWTRVNQPQHF. DNA of the CDR3: TGTGCCTGGACAAGGGTCAATCAGCCCCAGCATTTT. The whole variable domain, filled in from reference TRBV30 and TRBJ1-5, reads SQTIHQWPATLVQPVGSPLSLECTVEGTSNPNLYWYRQAAGRGLQLLFYSVGIGQISSEVPQNLSASRPQDRQFILSSKKLLLSDSGFYLCAWTRVNQPQHFGDGTRLSIL.

The chain combines TRBV7-6 with TRBJ1-3; 7 bases are a match to TRBD1. Per the germline V gene, CDR1 is SGHVS and CDR2 is FNYEAQ. J lost 4 bases, V lost 4 bases, and 10 bases had no gene match. The CDR3 sequence is 16 residues long. The CDR3 sequence: CASSYRTTGLGNTIYF. CDR3 DNA sequence: TGTGCCAGCAGCTACCGAACGACAGGGTTGGGAAACACCATATATTTT.

This clone was counted a single time. The CDR3: CATTSALNQPQHF. CDR3 in DNA: TGTGCCACCACCTCAGCGCTGAATCAGCCCCAGCATTTT. The chain joins TRBV15 to TRBJ1-5; no clear D gene. V was cut by 7 bases and J by 4 bases, with 11 bases left in between. The germline V gene encodes CDR1 LNHNV and CDR2 YYDKDF (reference sequence). This CDR3 comprises 13 residues.

The genes are TRBV7-2 and TRBJ1-2; D is unresolved. V shed 3 bases and J shed 0 bases, with 8 bases lying between them. Germline CDR1 and CDR2: SGHTA and FQGNSA. The CDR3 extends over 14 amino acids. CDR3 sequence: CASSLGSANYGYTF. CDR3 DNA: TGTGCCAGCAGCTTGGGCTCAGCTAACTATGGCTACACCTTC. Based on the CDR3 plus reference TRBV7-2 and TRBJ1-2, the full variable domain is GAGVSQSPSNKVTEKGKDVELRCDPISGHTALYWYRQSLGQGLEFLIYFQGNSAPDKSGLPSDRFSAERTGGSVSTLTIQRTQQEDSAVYLCASSLGSANYGYTFGSGTRLTVV.

The gene calls are TRBV28 and TRBJ1-4, with 8 bases that match TRBD1. The V and J ends lost 2 bases and 2 bases, in that order; junction bases with no gene match: 7. Germline CDR1 is MDHEN and CDR2 is SYDVKM. This CDR3 is 17 amino acids long. CDR3 sequence (DNA): TGTGCCAGCAGTTTACAGCAGGGGGCCGGCACTAATGAAAAACTGTTTTTT. It specifies CASSLQQGAGTNEKLFF.

This clone occurred many times. V and J are TRBV9 and TRBJ2-7, with 9 nucleotides matching TRBD1. Germline lookup yields CDR1 SGDLS and CDR2 YYNGEE. The CDR3 has 16 residues. After removal of 1 base from V and 5 bases from J, the junction contained 10 bases not matched to a gene. In nucleotides, the CDR3 is TGTGCCAGCAGCGTAACCCCGGACAGGGGTGGAAACGAGCAGTACTTC. Translated: CASSVTPDRGGNEQYF.

The CDR3 loop reads CASSQGQGEQFF. For the CDR3, the DNA is TGTGCCAGCAGCCAAGGGCAGGGGGAGCAGTTCTTC. V usage is TRBV3-1 (or the pseudogene TRBV3-2) and J usage is TRBJ2-1; D might be TRBD1 (6 bases). Between the trimmed V and J ends, which lost 1 base and 10 bases, there was a span of 8 bases. This CDR3 has 12 amino acids. The germline CDR1 and CDR2 sequences are LGHDT and YNNKEL (reference sequence).

This clone showed up just a few times. Sequence at one end of the junction differs from germline and may be a read error. The chain employs TRBV29-1 and TRBJ1-2; D unresolved. The CDR3 loop spans 12 amino acids. Per germline, CDR1 SQVTM and CDR2 ANQGSEA. CDR3 coding DNA: TGCAGCGTTGAAGCAACCCCGGGGAGTTACCCTTTC. This gives the protein CSVEATPGSYPF.

The chain couples TRBV28 to TRBJ2-4, with D maybe TRBD1 (5 bases). The germline V and J ends were trimmed by 1 base and 6 bases, with 7 bases remaining between them. The CDR3 runs to 13 residues. Germline CDR1 and CDR2: MDHEN and SYDVKM. CDR3 loop: CASSLSQGNIQYF. The CDR3, as DNA: TGTGCCAGCAGTTTATCTCAGGGAAACATTCAGTACTTC.

The V gene is TRBV30, the J gene TRBJ2-3; D unresolved. Trimming removed 3 bases at V and 2 bases at J, with 9 bases between. The CDR3 is 13 amino acids. Germline lookup yields CDR1 GTSNPN and CDR2 SVGIG (reference sequence). CDR3 residues: CAWRGSPTDTQYF. The CDR3 DNA reads as TGTGCCTGGAGGGGATCCCCCACAGATACGCAGTATTTT.

On this clone itself: Other nucleotide sequences from this sample produce the same CDR3. This rearrangement joins TRBV18 to TRBJ1-4, with TRBD1 as a possible D gene (6 bases). Between the trimmed V and J ends, which lost 6 bases and 7 bases, there was a span of 15 bases. The CDR3 spans 14 residues. Germline CDR1 reads KGHSH; CDR2 reads LQKENI. DNA for the CDR3: TGTGCCAGCTCCCTGGGGGGCTCGGGTGAAAAACTGTTTTTT. Translated, it gives CASSLGGSGEKLFF. The complete variable domain, with remaining parts taken from reference TRBV18 and TRBJ1-4, reads NAGVMQNPRHLVRRRGQEARLRCSPMKGHSHVYWYRQLPEEGLKFMVYLQKENIIDESGMPKERFSAEFPKEGPSILRIQQVVRGDSAAYFCASSLGGSGEKLFFGSGTQLSVL.